This T cell receptor beta chain was recorded in a study of identical twins. Study-wide findings and caveats: Invariant cells of the MAIT and iNKT types might have partly distorted the zero-insertion analyses.

This clonotype was seen ten or more times. Its specificity is unknown. Compared with germline, one end of the junction differs, possibly owing to a read error. MiXCR was run by TCRdb on the 5' RACE reads, yielding one entry per CDR3 protein. Found here are fewer than 250,000 distinct CDR3 sequences, roughly 7.5% of them singletons; the top ten hold less than 2%. These same records also appear under a second study, on yellow fever vaccine responses in identical twins.

This clonotype was sampled from a woman between 18 and 30 years old in good health. Input material: memory (CD45RO+) T cells sorted from blood.

The CDR3 reads CASSPRQGNAGELFF. The DNA for the CDR3 is TGTGCCAGCTCACCAAGGCAGGGGAACGCCGGGGAGCTGTTTTTT. The genes are TRBV18 and TRBJ2-2, with D possibly TRBD1 on 6 matching bases. Germline CDR1 and CDR2: KGHSH and LQKENI. The CDR3 extends over 15 amino acids. Based on the CDR3 plus reference TRBV18 and TRBJ2-2, the full variable domain is NAGVMQNPRHLVRRRGQEARLRCSPMKGHSHVYWYRQLPEEGLKFMVYLQKENIIDESGMPKERFSAEFPKEGPSILRIQQVVRGDSAAYFCASSPRQGNAGELFFGEGSRLTVL.